This record covers a single TCR beta chain. What antigen it recognizes has not been identified. The record has no base qualities; no much larger clone is one base away. The sample is drawn from a study of PD-1 blockade in classical Hodgkin lymphoma (dated by TCRdb to about 2020). With respect to the entire study: Nivolumab dosing was 3 mg/kg intravenously every 2 weeks, continuing until either disease progression or unacceptable toxicity. The study used TCR beta sequencing and CyTOF to define a peripheral blood immune signature of response to PD-1 blockade in classical Hodgkin lymphoma. Paper-wide results and their limitations: Baseline TCR diversity was reported as lower in newly diagnosed patients than in healthy donors, and lower still in relapsed/refractory patients. Patients starting nivolumab less than 1 year after ASCT had lower diversity and were excluded from later analyses to avoid confounding by immune reconstitution. The study covered only a single clinical trial cohort, and the causes of the repertoire differences, possibly disease activity or prior therapy, were still not defined. Baseline diversity similar to that of newly diagnosed patients was observed in trial patients achieving complete response, whereas significantly lower diversity was observed in partial responders and progressors. CD4+ but not CD8+ TCR diversity rose significantly by C4D1 (p=0.0027 vs p=0.16), most apparent in complete responders (p=0.02).

V is shortened by 3 bases, J by 0 bases, and the region joining them spans 11 bases. CDR1 and CDR2 are read off the germline V gene (reference sequence) as SGHNT and YYREEE. Its CDR3 holds 15 amino acids, cysteine through phenylalanine. Only the CDR3 DNA stays, 45 bases, in frame from base 1. The meaning of the sample's time point label: cycle 1 day 1 (C1D1), immediately before nivolumab initiation. Every trial patient had relapsed after autologous stem cell transplantation, and cohorts A, B and C differed in prior brentuximab vedotin exposure. CD4+ T cells were purified from thawed PBMCs by magnetic negative selection with a Miltenyi CD4+ T cell isolation kit. The trial cohort comprised 56 patients with relapsed/refractory classical Hodgkin lymphoma whose best overall responses were complete response, partial response or progressive disease. Single-agent nivolumab was administered to trial patients in the multi-cohort phase II CheckMate 205 trial. An independent review committee assessed best overall response using the 2007 International Working Group response criteria. Trial PBMCs were collected immediately before nivolumab initiation (C1D1) and during therapy at cycle 2 day 1 and cycle 4 day 1. Peripheral blood was collected in 8 mL Vacutainer Cell Preparation Tubes, from which PBMCs were isolated by centrifugation and then cryopreserved. Purified CD4+ and CD8+ fractions were prepared only for cases with an additional available PBMC sample. On LS columns in a quadroMACS separator, the magnetically labelled cells were depleted, and the flow-through was collected as the purified fraction.

The Qiagen DNeasy kit was used to extract genomic DNA from unsorted PBMCs and from the negatively selected CD4+ and CD8+ fractions. TCR beta CDR3 regions were subjected to amplification by immunoSEQ multiplex PCR with primers that anneal to V and J segments. A synthetic immune receptor repertoire was used to minimize amplification bias, and any residual bias was removed computationally once sequencing was done. The original pipeline was this. Repertoire diversity was quantified as the Shannon entropy index using custom Python scripts. Unsorted, CD4+ and CD8+ repertoires were analyzed separately, except in combined analyses where CD4+ and CD8+ sequences were merged in silico. A clone was considered expanded if an increase in frequency of at least 2-fold after treatment relative to C1D1 was found, and a pseudocount of 0.5 was applied to clones undetected at baseline. Clones with 0 or 1 copy at C1D1 were classified as singleton clones, and clones with 2 or more copies were classified as non-singleton clones. Clones expanded in unsorted samples were labelled as CD4+, CD8+ or unknown by matching protein sequences in sorted samples from the same patient. Wilcoxon tests on paired samples were used to test diversity changes from C1D1 to C4D1. TCRdb mirrors the immuneACCESS table, restricted to in-frame sequences. Some clones are absent from its copies; in checked studies, under half trace to an unresolved V gene, and the reason for the others is unknown. That table is the source of V, J and clone size, and D and trimming were worked out from the DNA. The sample records around 6,000 clones, nearly 80% of which are singletons. The biggest ten clones account for approximately 4% of the sample.

This TCR was recovered from a human donor with classical Hodgkin lymphoma. The chain links TRBV5-4 with TRBJ2-3; too little of a D gene remains to name it. This sample comprised CD4+ T cells from blood, obtained at baseline. The CDR3 protein is CASSSRSSSTDTQYF. The DNA sequence reads TGTGCCAGCAGCTCCAGGTCTTCTAGCACAGATACGCAGTATTTT.